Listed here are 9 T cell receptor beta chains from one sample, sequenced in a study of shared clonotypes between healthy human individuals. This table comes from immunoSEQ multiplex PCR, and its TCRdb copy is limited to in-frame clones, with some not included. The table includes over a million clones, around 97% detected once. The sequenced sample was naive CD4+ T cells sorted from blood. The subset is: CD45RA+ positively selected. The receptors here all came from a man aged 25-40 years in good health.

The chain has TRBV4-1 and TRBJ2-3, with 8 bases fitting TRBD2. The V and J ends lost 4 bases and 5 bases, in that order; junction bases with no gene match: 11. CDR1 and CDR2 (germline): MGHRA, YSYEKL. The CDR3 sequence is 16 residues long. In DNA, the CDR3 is TGCGCCAGCAGCCCAAGGGCTAGCGGGCAATTAGATACGCAGTATTTT. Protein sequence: CASSPRASGQLDTQYF.

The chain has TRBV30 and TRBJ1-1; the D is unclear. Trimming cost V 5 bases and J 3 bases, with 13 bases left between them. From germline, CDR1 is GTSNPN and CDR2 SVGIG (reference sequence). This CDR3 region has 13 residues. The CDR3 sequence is CAWYKLGYTEAFF. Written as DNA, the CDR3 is TGTGCCTGGTACAAATTGGGGTACACTGAAGCTTTCTTT. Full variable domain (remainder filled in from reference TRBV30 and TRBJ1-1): SQTIHQWPATLVQPVGSPLSLECTVEGTSNPNLYWYRQAAGRGLQLLFYSVGIGQISSEVPQNLSASRPQDRQFILSSKKLLLSDSGFYLCAWYKLGYTEAFFGQGTRLTVV.

In DNA form, the CDR3 reads TGTGCCAGTAAGGGTTTCAACGAGCAGTACTTC. Translation: CASKGFNEQYF. This sequence joins TRBV19 and TRBJ2-7; D remains unclear. Germline V gene lookup returns CDR1 LNHDA and CDR2 SQIVND (reference sequence). This CDR3 contains 11 residues. V was clipped by 7 bases and J by 5 bases, with 9 bases between them.

The CDR3 DNA is TGCGCCAGCAGCCTCCGGGACAGGGCTATCGATGAGCAGTTCTTC. Protein sequence: CASSLRDRAIDEQFF. The chain recombines TRBV4-3 with TRBJ2-1; 9 bases match TRBD1. J gave up 8 bases and V 4 bases, and 9 bases lay outside the gene matches. Germline V CDR1 and CDR2: LGHNA, YSLEER. CDR3 length equals 15 residues.

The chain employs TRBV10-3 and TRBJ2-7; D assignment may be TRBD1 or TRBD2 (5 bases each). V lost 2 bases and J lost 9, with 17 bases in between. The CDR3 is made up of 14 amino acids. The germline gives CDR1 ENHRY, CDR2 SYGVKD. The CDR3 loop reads CAISEPGRRAGQYF. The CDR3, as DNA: TGTGCCATCAGTGAGCCGGGACGGCGCGCGGGGCAGTACTTC.

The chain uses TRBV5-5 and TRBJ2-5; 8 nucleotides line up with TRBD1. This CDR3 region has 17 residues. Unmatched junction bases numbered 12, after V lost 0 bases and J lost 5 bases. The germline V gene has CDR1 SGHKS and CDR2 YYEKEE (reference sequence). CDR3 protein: CASSLVPPDRAGETQYF. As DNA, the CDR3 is TGTGCCAGCAGCTTGGTTCCTCCGGACAGGGCTGGCGAGACCCAGTACTTC. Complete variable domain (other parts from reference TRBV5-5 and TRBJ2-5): DAGVTQSPTHLIKTRGQQVTLRCSPISGHKSVSWYQQVLGQGPQFIFQYYEKEERGRGNFPDRFSARQFPNYSSELNVNALLLGDSALYLCASSLVPPDRAGETQYFGPGTRLLVL.

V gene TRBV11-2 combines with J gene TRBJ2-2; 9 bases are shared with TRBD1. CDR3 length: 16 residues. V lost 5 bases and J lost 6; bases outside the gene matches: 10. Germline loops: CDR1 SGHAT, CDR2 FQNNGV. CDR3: CASSMRPGQGSGELFF. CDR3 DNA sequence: TGTGCCAGCAGCATGCGCCCGGGACAGGGTTCCGGGGAGCTGTTTTTT.

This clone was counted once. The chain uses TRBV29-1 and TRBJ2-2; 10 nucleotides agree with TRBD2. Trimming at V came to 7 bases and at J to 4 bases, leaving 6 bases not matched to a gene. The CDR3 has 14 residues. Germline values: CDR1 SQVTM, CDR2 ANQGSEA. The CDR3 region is CSAVTSGVTGELFF. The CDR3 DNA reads TGCAGCGCCGTTACTAGCGGGGTCACCGGGGAGCTGTTTTTT.

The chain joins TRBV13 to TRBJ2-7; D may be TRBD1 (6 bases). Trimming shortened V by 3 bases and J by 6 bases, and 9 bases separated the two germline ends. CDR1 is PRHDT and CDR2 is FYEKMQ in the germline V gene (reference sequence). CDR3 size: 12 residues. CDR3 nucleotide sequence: TGTGCCAGCAGCTTTACAGGGACCGAGCAGTACTTC. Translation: CASSFTGTEQYF.